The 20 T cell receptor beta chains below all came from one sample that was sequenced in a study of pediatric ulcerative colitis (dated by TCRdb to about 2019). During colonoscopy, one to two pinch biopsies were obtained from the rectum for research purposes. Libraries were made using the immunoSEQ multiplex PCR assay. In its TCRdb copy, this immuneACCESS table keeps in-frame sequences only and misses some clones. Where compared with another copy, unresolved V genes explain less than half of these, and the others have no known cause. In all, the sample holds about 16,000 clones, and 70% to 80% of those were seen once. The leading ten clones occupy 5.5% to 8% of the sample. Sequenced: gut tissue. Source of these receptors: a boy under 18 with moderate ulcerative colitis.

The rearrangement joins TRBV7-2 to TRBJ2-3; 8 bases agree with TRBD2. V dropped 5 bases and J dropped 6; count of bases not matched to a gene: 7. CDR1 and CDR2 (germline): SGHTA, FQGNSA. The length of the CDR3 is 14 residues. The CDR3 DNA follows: TGTGCCAGCAGCCCGGGACTAGTACCGGATACGCAGTATTTT. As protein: CASSPGLVPDTQYF.

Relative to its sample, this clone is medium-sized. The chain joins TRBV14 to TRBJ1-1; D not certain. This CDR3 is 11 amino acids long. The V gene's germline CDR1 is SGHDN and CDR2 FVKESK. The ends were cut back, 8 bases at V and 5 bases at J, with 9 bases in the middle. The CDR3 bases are TGTGCCAGCGCTTCGCTAACTGAAGCTTTCTTT. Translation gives CASASLTEAFF.

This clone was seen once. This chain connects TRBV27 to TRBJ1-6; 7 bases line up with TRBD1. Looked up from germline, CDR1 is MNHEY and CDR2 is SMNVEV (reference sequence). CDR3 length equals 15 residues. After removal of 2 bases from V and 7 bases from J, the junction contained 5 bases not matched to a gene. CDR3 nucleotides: TGTGCCAGCAGTTTACGGGGACAGAAGAATTCACCCCTCCACTTT. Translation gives CASSLRGQKNSPLHF.

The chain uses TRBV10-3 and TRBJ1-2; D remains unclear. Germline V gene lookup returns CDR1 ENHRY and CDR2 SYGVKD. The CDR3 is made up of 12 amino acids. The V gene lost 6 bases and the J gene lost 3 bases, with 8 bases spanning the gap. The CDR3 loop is CAISGVDYGYTF. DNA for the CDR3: TGTGCCATCAGCGGGGTAGACTATGGCTACACCTTC.

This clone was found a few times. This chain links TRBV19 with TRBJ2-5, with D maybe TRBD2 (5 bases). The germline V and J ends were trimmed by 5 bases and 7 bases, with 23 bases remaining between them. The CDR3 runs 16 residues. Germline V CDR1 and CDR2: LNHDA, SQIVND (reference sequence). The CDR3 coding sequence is TGTGCCAGTAGTCCGGACGGACGGGGTAAACTGGCGACCCAGTACTTC. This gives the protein CASSPDGRGKLATQYF.

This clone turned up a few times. Here the CDR3 DNA reads TGTGCCAGCAGCTACCCGACAGGGGTCGGCTACACCTTC. Translating gives CASSYPTGVGYTF. The genes are TRBV11-3 and TRBJ1-2, with 8 bases that match TRBD1. The V gene end was trimmed by 4 bases and the J gene end by 8 bases; junction bases not matched to a gene: 6. This CDR3 is built from 13 residues. Germline CDR1 SGHNT, CDR2 YENEEA.

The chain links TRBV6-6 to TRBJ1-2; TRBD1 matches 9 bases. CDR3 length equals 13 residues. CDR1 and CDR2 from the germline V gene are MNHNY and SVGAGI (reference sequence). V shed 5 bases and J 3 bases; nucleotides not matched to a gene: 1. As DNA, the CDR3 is TGTGCCAGCAGTGGACAGGGGTACTATGGCTACACCTTC. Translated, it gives CASSGQGYYGYTF.

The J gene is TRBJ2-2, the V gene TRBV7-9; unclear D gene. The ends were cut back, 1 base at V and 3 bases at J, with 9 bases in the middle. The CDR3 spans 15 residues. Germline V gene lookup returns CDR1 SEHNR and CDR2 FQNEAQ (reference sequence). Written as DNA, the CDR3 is TGTGCCAGCAGCTTAGGGTCAGGAGACACCGGGGAGCTGTTTTTT. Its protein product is CASSLGSGDTGELFF.

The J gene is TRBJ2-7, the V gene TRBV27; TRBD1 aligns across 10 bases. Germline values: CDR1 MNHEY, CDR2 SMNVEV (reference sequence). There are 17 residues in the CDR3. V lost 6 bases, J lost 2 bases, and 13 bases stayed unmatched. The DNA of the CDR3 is TGTGCCAGCAGCCCCGGGACAGGGGATTCATCCCCCTACGAGCAGTACTTC. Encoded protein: CASSPGTGDSSPYEQYF.

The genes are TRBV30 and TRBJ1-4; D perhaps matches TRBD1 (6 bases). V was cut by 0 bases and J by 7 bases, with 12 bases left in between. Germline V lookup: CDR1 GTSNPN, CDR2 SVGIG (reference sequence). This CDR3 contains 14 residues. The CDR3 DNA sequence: TGTGCCTGGAGTGTCGAGGGGGGAGCTGAAAAACTGTTTTTT. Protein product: CAWSVEGGAEKLFF.

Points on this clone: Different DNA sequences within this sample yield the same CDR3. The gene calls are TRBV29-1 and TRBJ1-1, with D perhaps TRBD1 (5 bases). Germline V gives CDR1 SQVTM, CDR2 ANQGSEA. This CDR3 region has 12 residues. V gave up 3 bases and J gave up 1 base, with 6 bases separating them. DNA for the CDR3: TGCAGCGTTGACGGACAGAACACTGAAGCTTTCTTT. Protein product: CSVDGQNTEAFF.

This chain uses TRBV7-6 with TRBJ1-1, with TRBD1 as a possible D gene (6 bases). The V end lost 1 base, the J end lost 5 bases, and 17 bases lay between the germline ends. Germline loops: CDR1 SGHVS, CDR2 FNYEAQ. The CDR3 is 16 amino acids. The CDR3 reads CASSLVEAGVETEAFF. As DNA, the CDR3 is TGTGCCAGCAGCTTAGTAGAGGCAGGGGTCGAGACTGAAGCTTTCTTT.

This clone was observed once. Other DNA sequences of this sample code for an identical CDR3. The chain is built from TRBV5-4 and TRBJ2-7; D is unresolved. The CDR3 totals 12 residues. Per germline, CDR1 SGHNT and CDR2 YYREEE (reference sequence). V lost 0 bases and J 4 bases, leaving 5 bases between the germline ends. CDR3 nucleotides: TGTGCCAGCAGCTTGGACGGGTACGAGCAGTACTTC. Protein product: CASSLDGYEQYF.

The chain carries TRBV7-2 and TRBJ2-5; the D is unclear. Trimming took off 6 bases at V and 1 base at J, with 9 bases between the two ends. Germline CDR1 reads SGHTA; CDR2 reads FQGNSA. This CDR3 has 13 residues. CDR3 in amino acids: CASRWATQETQYF. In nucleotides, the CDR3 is TGTGCCAGCAGATGGGCGACCCAAGAGACCCAGTACTTC.

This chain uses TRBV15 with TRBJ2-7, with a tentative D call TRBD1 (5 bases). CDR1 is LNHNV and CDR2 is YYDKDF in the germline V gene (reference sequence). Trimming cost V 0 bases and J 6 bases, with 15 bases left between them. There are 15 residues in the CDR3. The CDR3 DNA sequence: TGTGCCACCAGCAGAGATCCAGTCAGGGTTACCGAGCAGTACTTC. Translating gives CATSRDPVRVTEQYF.

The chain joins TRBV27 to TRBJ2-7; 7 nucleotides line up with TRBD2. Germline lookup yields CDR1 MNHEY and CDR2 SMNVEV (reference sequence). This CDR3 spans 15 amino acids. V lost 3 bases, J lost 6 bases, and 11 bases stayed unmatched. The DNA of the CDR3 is TGTGCCAGCAGTTTCTCGGGGGGTTTTTCTTCCGAGCAGTACTTC. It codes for CASSFSGGFSSEQYF.

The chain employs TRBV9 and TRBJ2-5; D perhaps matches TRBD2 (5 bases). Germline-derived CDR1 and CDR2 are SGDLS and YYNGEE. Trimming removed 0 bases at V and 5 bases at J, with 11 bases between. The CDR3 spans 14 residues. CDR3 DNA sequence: TGTGCCAGCAGCGTAGACCTGGGCGGGGAGACCCAGTACTTC. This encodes CASSVDLGGETQYF. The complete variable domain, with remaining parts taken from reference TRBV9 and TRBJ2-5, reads DSGVTQTPKHLITATGQRVTLRCSPRSGDLSVYWYQQSLDQGLQFLIQYYNGEERAKGNILERFSAQQFPDLHSELNLSSLELGDSALYFCASSVDLGGETQYFGPGTRLLVL.

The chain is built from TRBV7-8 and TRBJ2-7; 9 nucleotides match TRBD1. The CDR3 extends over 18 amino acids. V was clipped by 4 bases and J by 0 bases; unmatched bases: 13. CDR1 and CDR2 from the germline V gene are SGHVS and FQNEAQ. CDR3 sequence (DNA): TGTGCCAGCAGCTCCGACGGGACAGGGACTAAAGGCTCCTACGAGCAGTACTTC. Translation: CASSSDGTGTKGSYEQYF. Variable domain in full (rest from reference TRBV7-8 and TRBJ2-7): GAGVSQSPRYKVAKRGQDVALRCDPISGHVSLFWYQQALGQGPEFLTYFQNEAQLDKSGLPSDRFFAERPEGSVSTLKIQRTQQEDSAVYLCASSSDGTGTKGSYEQYFGPGTRLTVT.

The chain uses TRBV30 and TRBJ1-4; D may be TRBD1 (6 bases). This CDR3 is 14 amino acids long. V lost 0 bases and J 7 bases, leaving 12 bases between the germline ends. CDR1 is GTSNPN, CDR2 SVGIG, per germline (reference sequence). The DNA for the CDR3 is TGTGCCTGGAGTGTACAGGGAGGTGGTGAAAAACTGTTTTTT. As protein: CAWSVQGGGEKLFF.

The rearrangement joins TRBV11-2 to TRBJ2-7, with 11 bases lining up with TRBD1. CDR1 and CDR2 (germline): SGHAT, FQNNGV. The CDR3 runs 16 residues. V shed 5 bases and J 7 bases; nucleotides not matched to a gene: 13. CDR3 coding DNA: TGTGCCAGCAGCCCCATCCGCGGACAGGGGGCGGGAGAGCAGTACTTC. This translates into CASSPIRGQGAGEQYF.